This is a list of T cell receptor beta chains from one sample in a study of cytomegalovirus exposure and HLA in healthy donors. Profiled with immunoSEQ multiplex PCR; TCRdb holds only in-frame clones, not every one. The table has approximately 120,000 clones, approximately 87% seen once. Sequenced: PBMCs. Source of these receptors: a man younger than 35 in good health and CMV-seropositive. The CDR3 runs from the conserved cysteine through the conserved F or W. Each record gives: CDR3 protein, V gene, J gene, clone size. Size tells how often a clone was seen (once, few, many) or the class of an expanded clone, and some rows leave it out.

CDR3 protein: CASSGGTGVAYEQYF
V gene: TRBV2
J gene: TRBJ2-7
clone size: -

CDR3 protein: CASSTPTGKGSPLHF
V gene: TRBV13
J gene: TRBJ1-6
clone size: -

CDR3 protein: CASSPQGNTEAFF
V gene: TRBV18
J gene: TRBJ1-1
clone size: -

CDR3 protein: CASSETGSNQPQHF
V gene: TRBV2
J gene: TRBJ1-5
clone size: -

CDR3 protein: CASSSGGQPQHF
V gene: TRBV13
J gene: TRBJ1-5
clone size: -

CDR3 protein: CAWSSAGPEAFF
V gene: TRBV30
J gene: TRBJ1-1
clone size: once

CDR3 protein: CASSLGGGSPLHF
V gene: TRBV7-6
J gene: TRBJ1-6
clone size: -

CDR3 protein: CASSLGGTGLAYIGYTF
V gene: TRBV5-5
J gene: TRBJ1-2
clone size: -

CDR3 protein: CASSGSPGLPNTGELFF
V gene: TRBV6-1
J gene: TRBJ2-2
clone size: -

CDR3 protein: CASRTRGGTEAFF
V gene: TRBV7-2
J gene: TRBJ1-1
clone size: few

CDR3 protein: CAIGAARTGSSYNEQFF
V gene: TRBV10-3
J gene: TRBJ2-1
clone size: -

CDR3 protein: CASSVGDWTNGDEQYF
V gene: TRBV9
J gene: TRBJ2-7
clone size: -

CDR3 protein: CASSLEQGGTEAFF
V gene: TRBV27
J gene: TRBJ1-1
clone size: -